The source of this TCR beta chain is a study of vaccination and CD4 T cells after COVID-19. Across the study: Overlapping spike pools from SARS-CoV-2 and HCoV-NL63, HCoV-OC43 and HCoV-229E served as culture stimuli.

CDR1 and CDR2 (germline): SGHTA, FQGTGA. The CDR3 covers 12 residues. Trimming removed 5 bases from V and 10 bases from J; junction bases left unmatched: 7. The Oncomine TCR Beta short-read assay was applied to DNA of cultured CD4+ T cells. MiXCR, applied by TCRdb to the PCR reads, yields one record per CDR3 protein. The sample yields 8,000 to 8,500 distinct CDR3 sequences, about 50% seen once. Study-level results: Within convalescent individuals, 304 out of 307 vaccine-specific clones proved to be spike mono-reactive.

This sample's treatment: approximately 11-day PBMC culture with coronavirus spike peptide pools or control peptides (ViraFEST assay). This clonotype was detected a few times. What it recognizes is unknown. Material for sequencing was CD4+ T cells from blood, cultured in vitro. The chain recombines TRBV7-3 with TRBJ1-1; 7 positions agree with TRBD1. This clonotype was obtained from a human donor who had recovered from COVID-19. CDR3 amino acids: CASSPGGEIAFF. CDR3 in DNA: TGTGCCAGCAGCCCAGGGGGAGAGATAGCTTTCTTT.